This record looks at one T cell receptor beta chain sequence and its context. The antigen remains undetermined. TCRdb's copy holds only in-frame clones and misses some; the assay was immunoSEQ multiplex PCR. Of just under 70,000 clones detected, about 88% appear once; the ten largest clones hold more than 3%. Time point denoted: after neoadjuvant nivolumab, at surgical resection. Blood cells were analyzed directly, without culture or expansion. The sample originates from a study of neoadjuvant anti-PD-1 for oral cavity cancer. Study results and limitations: Only a few patients per response group were TCR-analyzed; validation needed. Post-nivolumab, blood T cell clonality was significantly elevated in non-responders. Higher pretreatment Treg/Th17 ratios tracked higher pretreatment blood clonality.

With 8 bases clipped from V and 2 bases from J, the junction kept 4 bases outside the gene matches. This CDR3 is built from 13 residues. Per the germline V gene, CDR1 is SGHVS and CDR2 is FQNEAQ. Here the sequenced sample was PBMCs, taken after nivolumab (anti-PD-1) treatment. The V and J genes are TRBV7-8 and TRBJ2-7; 9 bases align to TRBD1. This TCR was recovered from a person aged 35 to 85 with oral cavity squamous cell carcinoma. CDR3 DNA: TGTGCCAGCTTTGACAGGGGGACCTACGAGCAGTACTTC. Encoded protein: CASFDRGTYEQYF.